This TCR beta chain was sequenced in a study of shared clonotypes between healthy human individuals. Turning to the study itself: Serving as donors were two women and three men, whose ages spanned 18 to 49. Three plates each covered CD4 naive and memory; CD8 naive two, CD8 memory one.

Whole-study results and caveats: The study generally estimated greater richness for naive than memory subsets. At large depth, rarefaction still showed sorted-subset sequencing to be incomplete.

To note about this clone: The antigen remains undetermined. The sample holds other DNA sequences that translate to the same CDR3.

The table came from immunoSEQ multiplex PCR; TCRdb's copy has only in-frame clones and leaves some out. The sample lists 2 million to 2.5 million clones, 90% to 95% seen once, with about 0.41% in the top ten. This TCR came from a man between 18 and 35 years old in good health. Some clones in this sample may be carry-over from other donors' samples. Sequenced input: naive CD4+ T cells from PBMCs. Subset given: CD45RA+ positively selected.

The CDR3 DNA follows: TGTGCCAGCAGCCCCAACACAGATACGCAGTATTTT. Its protein is CASSPNTDTQYF. The rearrangement links TRBV11-2 to TRBJ2-3; D not certain. Germline V gives CDR1 SGHAT, CDR2 FQNNGV. V was trimmed by 5 bases and J by 2 bases, leaving 5 bases between them. The CDR3 length is 12 residues.